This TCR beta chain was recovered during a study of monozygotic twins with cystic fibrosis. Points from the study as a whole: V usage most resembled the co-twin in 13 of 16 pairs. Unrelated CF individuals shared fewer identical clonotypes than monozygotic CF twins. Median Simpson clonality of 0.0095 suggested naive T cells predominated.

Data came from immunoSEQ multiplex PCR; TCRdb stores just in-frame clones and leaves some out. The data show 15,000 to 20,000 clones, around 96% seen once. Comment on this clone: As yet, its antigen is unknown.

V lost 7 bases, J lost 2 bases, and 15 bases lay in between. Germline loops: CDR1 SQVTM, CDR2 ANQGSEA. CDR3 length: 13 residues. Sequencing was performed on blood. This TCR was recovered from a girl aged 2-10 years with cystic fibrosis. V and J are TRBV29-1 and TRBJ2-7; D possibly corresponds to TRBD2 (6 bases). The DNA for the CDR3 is TGCAGCGGGCGGGACTCAATCACCTACGAGCAGTACTTC. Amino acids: CSGRDSITYEQYF.